Sequencing of this T cell receptor (beta chain) was carried out in a study of T cells in Graves' hyperthyroidism and ophthalmopathy. Study-level points and caveats: In validation, the model predicted ophthalmopathy. These predictions came a median roughly six months before onset. A model built on 13 V-J features separated ophthalmopathy from stable hyperthyroidism.

Using RNA transcripts as the source, TCR beta CDR3 regions were amplified. First-round RT-PCR of the TCR CDR3 relied on the HTBI primer set. TCRdb re-derived calls from the multiplex PCR reads in MiXCR, one entry per CDR3 protein. The data contain more than 550,000 distinct CDR3 sequences, 40% to 55% of them singletons. Remarks on this clonotype: The antigen remains unidentified.

Germline CDR1 SGHRS, CDR2 YFSETQ. The ends were cut back, 1 base at V and 6 bases at J, with 13 bases in the middle. The CDR3 has 14 residues. Source material: peripheral blood or thyroid tissue (not recorded which). This receptor was obtained from an adult man with Graves' disease, either hyperthyroidism or ophthalmopathy (not recorded which). The chain combines TRBV5-1 with TRBJ1-1; D is perhaps TRBD1 (6 bases). CDR3 in DNA: TGCGCCAGCAGCTTGCTGGGGGCGGACGCTGAAGCTTTCTTT. Residues: CASSLLGADAEAFF.